This T cell receptor beta chain came from a study of post-analysis software for immune sequencing data. In the study overall: Relapsing-remitting, secondary progressive and progressive-relapsing forms of multiple sclerosis all featured among disease courses.

Included in the TCR beta cDNA libraries were unique molecular identifiers. Using its own MiXCR run on the PCR reads, TCRdb lists one record per CDR3 protein. The data hold under 900,000 distinct CDR3 sequences, with approximately 53% observed a single time. Study-wide results and limits: In patients, five TRBV segments were more frequent than in controls, with TRBV5-6, TRBV5-1 and TRBV20-1 among them. Same-batch preparations were strongly co-clustered by F measure. People with multiple sclerosis had a significantly lower normalized Chao1 diversity than controls did.

Trimming took 7 bases from V and 2 from J, leaving 10 bases between them. This CDR3 is built from 13 residues. A word on this clonotype: Antigen specificity is unknown.

Sequencing was done on a sample of blood. This chain links TRBV12-3 or TRBV12-4 with TRBJ2-3, with D uncertain. This receptor was obtained from a girl aged 5-17 years with multiple sclerosis. This CDR3 is CASNDYPTDTQYF. The CDR3 DNA is TGTGCCAGCAACGATTACCCCACAGATACGCAGTATTTT.